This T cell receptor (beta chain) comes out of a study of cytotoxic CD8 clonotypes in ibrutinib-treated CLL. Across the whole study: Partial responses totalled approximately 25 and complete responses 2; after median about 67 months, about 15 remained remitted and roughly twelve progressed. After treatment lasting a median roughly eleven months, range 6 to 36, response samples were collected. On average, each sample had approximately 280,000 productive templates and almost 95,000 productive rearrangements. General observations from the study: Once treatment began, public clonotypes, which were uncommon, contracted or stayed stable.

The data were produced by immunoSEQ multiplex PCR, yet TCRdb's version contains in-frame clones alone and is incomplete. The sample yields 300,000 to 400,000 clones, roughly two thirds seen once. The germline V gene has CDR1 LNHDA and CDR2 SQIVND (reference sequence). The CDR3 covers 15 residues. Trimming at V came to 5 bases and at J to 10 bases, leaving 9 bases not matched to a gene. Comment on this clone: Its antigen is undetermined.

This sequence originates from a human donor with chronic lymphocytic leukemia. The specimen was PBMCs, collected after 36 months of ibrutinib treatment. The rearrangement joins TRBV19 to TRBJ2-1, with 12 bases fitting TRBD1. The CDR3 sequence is CASSFGTGGVSEQFF. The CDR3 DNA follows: TGTGCCAGTAGTTTCGGGACAGGGGGCGTATCGGAGCAGTTCTTC. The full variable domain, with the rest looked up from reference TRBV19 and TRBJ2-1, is DGGITQSPKYLFRKEGQNVTLSCEQNLNHDAMYWYRQDPGQGLRLIYYSQIVNDFQKGDIAEGYSVSREKKESFPLTVTSAQKNPTAFYLCASSFGTGGVSEQFFGPGTRLTVL.